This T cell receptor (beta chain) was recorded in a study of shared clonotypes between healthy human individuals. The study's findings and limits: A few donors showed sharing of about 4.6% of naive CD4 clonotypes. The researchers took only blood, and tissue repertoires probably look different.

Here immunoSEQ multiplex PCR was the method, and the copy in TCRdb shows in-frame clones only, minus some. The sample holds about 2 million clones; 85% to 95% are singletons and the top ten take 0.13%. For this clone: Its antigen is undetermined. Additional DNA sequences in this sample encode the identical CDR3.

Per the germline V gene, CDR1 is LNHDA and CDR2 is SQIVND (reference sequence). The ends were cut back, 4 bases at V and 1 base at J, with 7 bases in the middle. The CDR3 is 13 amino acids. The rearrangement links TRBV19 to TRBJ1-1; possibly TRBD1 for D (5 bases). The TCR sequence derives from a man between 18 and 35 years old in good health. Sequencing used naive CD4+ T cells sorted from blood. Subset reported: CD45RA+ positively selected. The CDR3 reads CASSTQGNTEAFF. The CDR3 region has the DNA TGTGCCAGTAGTACTCAGGGGAACACTGAAGCTTTCTTT.